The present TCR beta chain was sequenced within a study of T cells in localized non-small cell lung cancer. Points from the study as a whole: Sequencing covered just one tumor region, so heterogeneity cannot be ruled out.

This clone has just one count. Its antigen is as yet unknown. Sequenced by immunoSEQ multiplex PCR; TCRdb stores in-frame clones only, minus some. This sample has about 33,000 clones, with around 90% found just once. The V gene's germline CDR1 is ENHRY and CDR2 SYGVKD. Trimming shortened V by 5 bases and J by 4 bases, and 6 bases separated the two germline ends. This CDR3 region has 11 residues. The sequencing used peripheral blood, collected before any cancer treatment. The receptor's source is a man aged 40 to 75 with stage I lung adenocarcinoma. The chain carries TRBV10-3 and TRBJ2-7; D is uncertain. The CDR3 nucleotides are TGTGCCATCAGTACACCATACGAGCAGTACTTC. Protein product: CAISTPYEQYF.